The sequence of this T cell receptor beta chain was determined in a study of shared clonotypes between healthy human individuals. Researchers partitioned CD4+ cells into CD45RA+ naive and CD45RA-negative memory subsets. This CDR3 is built from 18 residues. Germline values: CDR1 SGHNT, CDR2 YENEEA. Trimming took 3 bases from V and 2 from J; bases not matched to a gene: 15. Evenly divided among several immunoSEQ plates was the genomic DNA of each subset. The table came from immunoSEQ multiplex PCR; TCRdb's copy has only in-frame clones and leaves some out. The data show approximately 2,300,000 clones, with under 95% seen just once and more than 0.35% held by the top ten.

The receptor was isolated from a man aged 18 to 35 in good health. Some clones in this sample may be carry-over from other donors' samples. The chain is built from TRBV11-3 and TRBJ2-7, with 8 bases that match TRBD2. The material sequenced was naive CD4+ T cells from PBMCs. This sample's subset: CD45RA+ positively selected. The CDR3 DNA is TGTGCCAGCAGCTTTCACCACCGTAGACTAGCGTGGGCCTACGAGCAGTACTTC. Translated, it gives CASSFHHRRLAWAYEQYF. The full variable domain, its missing parts supplied by reference TRBV11-3 and TRBJ2-7, is EAGVVQSPRYKIIEKKQPVAFWCNPISGHNTLYWYLQNLGQGPELLIRYENEEAVDDSQLPKDRFSAERLKGVDSTLKIQPAELGDSAVYLCASSFHHRRLAWAYEQYFGPGTRLTVT.